Listed here is a single TCR beta chain. In the authors' methods: Estimated nucleated cell counts came from reference gene primer amplification. Sequenced by immunoSEQ multiplex PCR; TCRdb stores in-frame clones only, minus some. The V and J calls and clone size come from that table; D and trimming were worked out from the DNA. The top ten hold more than 14% of the sample, which has about 89,000 clones, approximately 86% seen once. The record originates from a study of blood T cell repertoires in COVID-19. Study-wide context: COVID-19 samples from acute and convalescent phases originated in the United States, Italy and Spain. T cells, B-cell-depleted T cells, or PBMCs supplied cDNA or gDNA.

V gave up 6 bases and J gave up 4 bases, with 10 bases separating them. CDR1 is ENHRY and CDR2 is SYGVKD in the germline V gene. There are 12 residues in the CDR3. Sequencing was carried out using peripheral blood. This TCR came from a male donor with acute or convalescent COVID-19. The chain combines TRBV10-3 with TRBJ2-7; D is uncertain. CDR3 in DNA: TGTGCCATCAGATCCCAGGAATACGAGCAGTACTTC. Translated: CAIRSQEYEQYF.